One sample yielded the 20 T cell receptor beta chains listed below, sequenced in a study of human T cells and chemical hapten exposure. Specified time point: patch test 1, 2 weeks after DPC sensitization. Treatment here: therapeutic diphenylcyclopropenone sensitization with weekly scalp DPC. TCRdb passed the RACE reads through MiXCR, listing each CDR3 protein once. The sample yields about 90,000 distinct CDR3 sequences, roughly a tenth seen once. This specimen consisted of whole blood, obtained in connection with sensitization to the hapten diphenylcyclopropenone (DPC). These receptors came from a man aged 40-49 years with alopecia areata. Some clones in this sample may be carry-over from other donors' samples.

The CDR3 nucleotides are TGCAGTGCTGAGAGGACAGGACTCAATGAGCAGTTCTTC. Translating it yields CSAERTGLNEQFF. The chain combines TRBV20-1 with TRBJ2-1; 7 bases fit TRBD1. The junction had 7 bases not matched to a gene; V was cut back by 5 bases and J by 6 bases. Germline V CDR1 and CDR2: DFQATT, SNEGSKA (reference sequence). The CDR3 contains 13 residues.

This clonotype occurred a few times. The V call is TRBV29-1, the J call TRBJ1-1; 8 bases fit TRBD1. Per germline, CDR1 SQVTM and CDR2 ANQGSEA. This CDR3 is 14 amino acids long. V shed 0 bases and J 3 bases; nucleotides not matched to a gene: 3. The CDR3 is CSVEDSQGDTEAFF. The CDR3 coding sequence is TGCAGCGTTGAAGATTCACAGGGGGACACTGAAGCTTTCTTT.

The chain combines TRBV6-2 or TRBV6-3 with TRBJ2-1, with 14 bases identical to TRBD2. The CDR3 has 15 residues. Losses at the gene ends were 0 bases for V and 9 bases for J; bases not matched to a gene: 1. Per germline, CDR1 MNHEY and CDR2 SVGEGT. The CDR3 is CASSYSGLAGVEQFF. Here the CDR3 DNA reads TGTGCCAGCAGTTACTCGGGACTAGCGGGAGTTGAGCAGTTCTTC.

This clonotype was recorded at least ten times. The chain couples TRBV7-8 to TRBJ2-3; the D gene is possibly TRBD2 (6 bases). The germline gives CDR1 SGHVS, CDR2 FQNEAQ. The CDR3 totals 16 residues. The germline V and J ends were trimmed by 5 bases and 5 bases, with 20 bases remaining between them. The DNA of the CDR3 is TGTGCCAGCAGCCCCAAAAGGGACTCTGCTGGAGATACGCAGTATTTT. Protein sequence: CASSPKRDSAGDTQYF.

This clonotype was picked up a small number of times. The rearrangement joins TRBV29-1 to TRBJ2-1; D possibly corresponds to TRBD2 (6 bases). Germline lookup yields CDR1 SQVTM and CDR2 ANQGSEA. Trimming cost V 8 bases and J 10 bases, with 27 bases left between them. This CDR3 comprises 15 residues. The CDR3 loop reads CSSSRGRQIREEQFF. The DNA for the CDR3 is TGCAGCTCATCGCGGGGAAGGCAAATCCGGGAGGAGCAGTTCTTC.

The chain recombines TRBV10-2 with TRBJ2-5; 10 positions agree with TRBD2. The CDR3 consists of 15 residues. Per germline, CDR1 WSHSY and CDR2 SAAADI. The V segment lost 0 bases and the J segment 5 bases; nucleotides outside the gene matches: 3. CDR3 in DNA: TGCGCCAGCAGTGAGTCGGGGACTAGCGTTGAGACCCAGTACTTC. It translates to CASSESGTSVETQYF.

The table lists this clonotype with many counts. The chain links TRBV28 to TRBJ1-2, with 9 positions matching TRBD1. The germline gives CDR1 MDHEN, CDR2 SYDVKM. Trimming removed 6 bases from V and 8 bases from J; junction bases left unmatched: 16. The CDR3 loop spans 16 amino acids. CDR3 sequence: CASSLDLGQGFSGYTF. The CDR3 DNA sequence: TGTGCCAGCAGCCTAGACTTGGGACAGGGCTTCAGCGGCTACACCTTC.

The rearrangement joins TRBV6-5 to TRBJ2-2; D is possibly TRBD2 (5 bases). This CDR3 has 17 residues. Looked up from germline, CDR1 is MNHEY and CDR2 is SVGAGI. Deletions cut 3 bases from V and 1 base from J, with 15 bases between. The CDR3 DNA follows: TGTGCCAGCAGTTATTCTACCCGGGGAGTGAACACCGGGGAGCTGTTTTTT. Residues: CASSYSTRGVNTGELFF.

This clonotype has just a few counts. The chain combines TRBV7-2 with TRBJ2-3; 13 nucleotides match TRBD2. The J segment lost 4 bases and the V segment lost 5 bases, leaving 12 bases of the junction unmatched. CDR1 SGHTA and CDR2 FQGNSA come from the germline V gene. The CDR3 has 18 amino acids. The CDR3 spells CASSLGLAGERIADTQYF. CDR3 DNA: TGTGCCAGCAGCCTCGGACTAGCGGGAGAAAGGATCGCAGATACGCAGTATTTT. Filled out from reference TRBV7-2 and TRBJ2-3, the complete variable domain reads GAGVSQSPSNKVTEKGKDVELRCDPISGHTALYWYRQSLGQGLEFLIYFQGNSAPDKSGLPSDRFSAERTGGSVSTLTIQRTQQEDSAVYLCASSLGLAGERIADTQYFGPGTRLTVL.

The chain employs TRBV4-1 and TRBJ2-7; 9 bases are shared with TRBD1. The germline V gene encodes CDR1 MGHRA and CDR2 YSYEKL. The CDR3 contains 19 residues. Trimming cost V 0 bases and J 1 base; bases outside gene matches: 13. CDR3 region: CASSQEMRAGTGQSYEQYV. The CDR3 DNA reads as TGCGCCAGCAGCCAAGAAATGAGAGCCGGGACAGGGCAGTCCTACGAGCAGTACGTC.

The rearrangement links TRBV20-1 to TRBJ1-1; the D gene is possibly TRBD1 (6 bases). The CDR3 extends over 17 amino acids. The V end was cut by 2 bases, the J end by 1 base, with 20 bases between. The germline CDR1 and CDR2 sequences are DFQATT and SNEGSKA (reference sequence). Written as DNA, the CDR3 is TGCAGTGCTAGACGAGGCGGGGTTGGACAGAAGAACACTGAAGCTTTCTTT. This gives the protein CSARRGGVGQKNTEAFF.

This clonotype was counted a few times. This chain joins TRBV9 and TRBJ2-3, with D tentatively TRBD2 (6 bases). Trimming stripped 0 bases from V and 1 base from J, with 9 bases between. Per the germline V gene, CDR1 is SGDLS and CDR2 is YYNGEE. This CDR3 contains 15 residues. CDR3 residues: CASSVVGGGTDTQYF. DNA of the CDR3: TGTGCCAGCAGCGTAGTCGGGGGAGGCACAGATACGCAGTATTTT.

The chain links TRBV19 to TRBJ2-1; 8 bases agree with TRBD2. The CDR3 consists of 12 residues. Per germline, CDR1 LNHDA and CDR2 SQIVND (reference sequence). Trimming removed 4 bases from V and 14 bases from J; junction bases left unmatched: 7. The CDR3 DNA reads TGTGCCAGTAGTAACTTCGGGACTAGAGAGTTCTTC. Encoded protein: CASSNFGTREFF.

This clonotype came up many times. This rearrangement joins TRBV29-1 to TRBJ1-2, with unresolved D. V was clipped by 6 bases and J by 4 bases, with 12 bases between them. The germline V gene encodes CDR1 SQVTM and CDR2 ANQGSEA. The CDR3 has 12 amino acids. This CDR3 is CSVAAATYGYTF. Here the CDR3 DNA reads TGCAGCGTCGCGGCAGCCACCTATGGCTACACCTTC.

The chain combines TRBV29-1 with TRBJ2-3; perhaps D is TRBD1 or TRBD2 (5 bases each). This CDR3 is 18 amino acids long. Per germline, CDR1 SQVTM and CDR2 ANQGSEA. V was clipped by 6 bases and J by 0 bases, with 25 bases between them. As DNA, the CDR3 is TGCAGCGTGGGACCGGGATTCTGGACGAACCCTAGCACAGATACGCAGTATTTT. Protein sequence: CSVGPGFWTNPSTDTQYF.

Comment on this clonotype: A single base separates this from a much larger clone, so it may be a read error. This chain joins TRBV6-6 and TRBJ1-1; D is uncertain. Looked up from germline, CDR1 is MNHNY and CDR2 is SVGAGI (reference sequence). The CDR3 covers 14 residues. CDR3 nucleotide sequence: TGTTCCAGCAGTTACTCGTCTTCGAACACTGAAGCTTTCTTT. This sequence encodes CSSSYSSSNTEAFF.

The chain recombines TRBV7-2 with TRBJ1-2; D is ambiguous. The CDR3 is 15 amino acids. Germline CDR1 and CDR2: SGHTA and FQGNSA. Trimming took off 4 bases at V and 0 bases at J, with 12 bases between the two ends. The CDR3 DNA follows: TGTGCCAGCAGCTCCGGAGGGTCGACTAACTATGGCTACACCTTC. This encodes CASSSGGSTNYGYTF.

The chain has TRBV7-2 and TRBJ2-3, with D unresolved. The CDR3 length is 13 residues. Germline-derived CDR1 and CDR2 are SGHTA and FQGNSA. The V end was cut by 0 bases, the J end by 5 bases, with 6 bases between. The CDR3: CASSLAHGDTQYF. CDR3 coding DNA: TGTGCCAGCAGCTTAGCGCATGGAGATACGCAGTATTTT. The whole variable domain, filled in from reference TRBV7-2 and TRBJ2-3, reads GAGVSQSPSNKVTEKGKDVELRCDPISGHTALYWYRQSLGQGLEFLIYFQGNSAPDKSGLPSDRFSAERTGGSVSTLTIQRTQQEDSAVYLCASSLAHGDTQYFGPGTRLTVL.

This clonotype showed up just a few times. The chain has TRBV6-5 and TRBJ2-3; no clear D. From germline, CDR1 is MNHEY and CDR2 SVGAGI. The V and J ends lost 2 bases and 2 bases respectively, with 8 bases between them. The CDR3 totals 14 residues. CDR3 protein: CASSYKRFTDTQYF. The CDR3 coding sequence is TGTGCCAGCAGTTACAAGCGATTCACAGATACGCAGTATTTT.

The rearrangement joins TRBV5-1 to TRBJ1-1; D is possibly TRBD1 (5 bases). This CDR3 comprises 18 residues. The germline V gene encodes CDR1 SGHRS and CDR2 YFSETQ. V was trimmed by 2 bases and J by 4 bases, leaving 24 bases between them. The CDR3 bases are TGCGCCAGCAGCTTCCGCTCGGGCAGGGCGGAATTGAGCACTGAAGCTTTCTTT. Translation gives CASSFRSGRAELSTEAFF.